A single T cell receptor (beta chain) is shown here with its context. Its target is not known. Clones were sequenced by immunoSEQ multiplex PCR, and TCRdb holds only the in-frame ones, with some missing. The sample has roughly 140,000 clones; 80% to 95% are singletons. The germline CDR1 and CDR2 sequences are MNHEY and SVGAGI. Trimming removed 8 bases at V and 2 bases at J, with 11 bases between. This CDR3 comprises 13 residues. The sample originates from a study of T cell responses to AZD1222 COVID-19 vaccine. Study-wide results and caveats: Repertoires were collected only later (after the peak T cell response had occurred).

The V call is TRBV6-5, the J call TRBJ2-3; D is undetermined. Sequenced here: peripheral blood, sampled on day 0 of MenACWY control vaccination. The TCR was taken from an adult in good health. This CDR3 is CASQRYSTDTQYF. The CDR3 nucleotides are TGTGCCAGCCAACGGTACTCCACAGATACGCAGTATTTT.